Following are 27 T cell receptor beta chains from one sample sequenced in a study of spatial heterogeneity in lung cancer (dated by TCRdb to the late 2010s). Paper-wide results and their limitations: The number of expanded intratumoral alpha and beta TCRs correlated with the tumor nonsynonymous mutation count.

The library was generated by 5' RACE. Sequencing took place on a NextSeq 500. TCRdb took the public reads, trimmed them with fastp at Q25, ran MiXCR for clone calling and kept in-frame beta chains. For every CDR3 protein sequence, its rows merge into one entry that carries the most common genes and DNA. The sample records several thousand distinct CDR3 sequences, about 10% of which are singletons. The ten largest clones add up to roughly 12% of the sample. The sample's time point, from its label and the paper: sample taken at primary tumor resection. No antigen has been identified for these receptors. Sequenced here: lung tumor tissue, sampled at surgery. The source of these receptors is a male donor with early-stage non-small cell lung cancer.

Ten or more counts support this clonotype. V and J are TRBV7-2 and TRBJ2-5, with D possibly matching TRBD1 (6 bases). The CDR3 is 13 amino acids. CDR1 is SGHTA, CDR2 FQGNSA, per germline. The V end was cut by 6 bases, the J end by 5 bases, with 13 bases between. The CDR3 coding sequence is TGTGCCAGCAGTCCAGGGGTTACGGAGACCCAGTACTTC. Translated, it gives CASSPGVTETQYF.

The table lists this clonotype with many counts. The chain couples TRBV2 to TRBJ2-3; weak D call: TRBD1 (6 bases). Trimming removed 7 bases from V and 5 bases from J, with 10 bases in between. CDR3 length: 12 residues. Germline V CDR1 and CDR2: SNHLY, FYNNEI. CDR3 bases: TGTGCCAGCACGGACAGCCGAGATACGCAGTATTTT. Protein product: CASTDSRDTQYF.

J is TRBJ2-7 and V is TRBV27; D not certain. V lost 1 base and J lost 4, with 5 bases in between. CDR1 and CDR2 (germline): MNHEY, SMNVEV (reference sequence). The CDR3 totals 12 residues. CDR3 sequence: CASSLWGYEQYF. For the CDR3, the DNA is TGTGCCAGCAGTTTATGGGGTTACGAGCAGTACTTC.

This clonotype was seen at least ten times. The chain is built from TRBV2 and TRBJ1-1; 8 bases line up with TRBD1. Trimming cost V 4 bases and J 6 bases; bases outside gene matches: 4. The CDR3 covers 13 residues. Germline V CDR1 and CDR2: SNHLY, FYNNEI. CDR3 region: CASSAQGAAEAFF. The CDR3 DNA follows: TGTGCCAGCAGTGCGCAGGGGGCCGCTGAAGCTTTCTTT. The full variable domain, rest sourced from reference TRBV2 and TRBJ1-1, is EPEVTQTPSHQVTQMGQEVILRCVPISNHLYFYWYRQILGQKVEFLVSFYNNEISEKSEIFDDQFSVERPDGSNFTLKIRSTKLEDSAMYFCASSAQGAAEAFFGQGTRLTVV.

This clonotype was picked up many times. V gene TRBV20-1 combines with J gene TRBJ2-5; D gene ambiguous. This CDR3 is 11 amino acids long. The V end lost 3 bases, the J end lost 4 bases, and 6 bases lay between the germline ends. The germline V gene has CDR1 DFQATT and CDR2 SNEGSKA (reference sequence). CDR3 region: CSASWGETQYF. CDR3 nucleotides: TGCAGTGCTAGCTGGGGAGAGACCCAGTACTTC.

This clonotype occurred many times. V usage is TRBV27 and J usage is TRBJ2-6; D is perhaps TRBD1 or TRBD2 (5 bases each). CDR3 length: 15 amino acids. The V gene's germline CDR1 is MNHEY and CDR2 SMNVEV (reference sequence). The V end lost 5 bases, the J end lost 4 bases, and 12 bases lay between the germline ends. CDR3 sequence (DNA): TGTGCCAGCAGTAGGGACCTCTTGGGGGCCAACGTCCTGACTTTC. Translated: CASSRDLLGANVLTF.

This clonotype was seen at least ten times. The J gene is TRBJ2-3, the V gene TRBV5-1, with 7 nucleotides matching TRBD2. There are 15 residues in the CDR3. V lost 2 bases, J lost 1 base, and 4 bases stayed unmatched. The germline V gene encodes CDR1 SGHRS and CDR2 YFSETQ. The DNA of the CDR3 is TGCGCCAGCAGCTTAGAGCGGGATGGCACAGATACGCAGTATTTT. Encoded protein: CASSLERDGTDTQYF. Full variable domain (missing parts from reference TRBV5-1 and TRBJ2-3): KAGVTQTPRYLIKTRGQQVTLSCSPISGHRSVSWYQQTPGQGLQFLFEYFSETQRNKGNFPGRFSGRQFSNSRSEMNVSTLELGDSALYLCASSLERDGTDTQYFGPGTRLTVL.

This clonotype was counted many times. V and J are TRBV7-3 and TRBJ1-1; D might be TRBD1 (5 bases). Germline CDR1 is SGHTA and CDR2 is FQGTGA. This CDR3 is built from 13 residues. Trimming removed 1 base from V and 7 bases from J, with 10 bases in between. CDR3 nucleotide sequence: TGTGCCAGCAGCTTAAATCGGCAGGGTGAAGCTTTCTTT. Its protein product is CASSLNRQGEAFF. Drawing the rest from reference TRBV7-3 and TRBJ1-1, the complete variable domain is GAGVSQTPSNKVTEKGKYVELRCDPISGHTALYWYRQSLGQGPEFLIYFQGTGAADDSGLPNDRFFAVRPEGSVSTLKIQRTERGDSAVYLCASSLNRQGEAFFGQGTRLTVV.

This clonotype came up many times. The chain is built from TRBV20-1 and TRBJ2-3; 10 bases map to TRBD2. The CDR3 is 15 residues long. V shed 6 bases and J 2 bases; nucleotides not matched to a gene: 8. Germline V gene data show CDR1 as DFQATT and CDR2 as SNEGSKA (reference sequence). The CDR3 nucleotides read TGCAGTGCCGCAAAACTAGCGGGAACCACAGATACGCAGTATTTT. Protein sequence: CSAAKLAGTTDTQYF.

This clonotype was seen many times. The V gene is TRBV5-1, the J gene TRBJ2-2; 12 positions match TRBD2. V lost 4 bases to trimming and J lost 7 bases; unmatched junction nucleotides: 14. The length of the CDR3 is 18 residues. CDR1 SGHRS and CDR2 YFSETQ come from the germline V gene. As DNA, the CDR3 is TGCGCCAGCAGCGAGTCTAGCGGGAGGGGCCTTCCCCACGGGGAGCTGTTTTTT. Amino acid sequence: CASSESSGRGLPHGELFF.

By share of the sample, this clonotype is medium-sized (0.01 to 0.1%). This chain connects TRBV5-4 to TRBJ2-5; D might be TRBD1 (5 bases). This CDR3 has 16 residues. Germline-derived CDR1 and CDR2 are SGHNT and YYREEE (reference sequence). Trimming stripped 0 bases from V and 4 bases from J, with 16 bases between. CDR3 residues: CASSLEGLDIVETQYF. The CDR3 DNA is TGTGCCAGCAGCTTGGAGGGGTTAGATATAGTAGAGACCCAGTACTTC. Full variable domain (remainder filled in from reference TRBV5-4 and TRBJ2-5): ETGVTQSPTHLIKTRGQQVTLRCSSQSGHNTVSWYQQALGQGPQFIFQYYREEENGRGNFPPRFSGLQFPNYSSELNVNALELDDSALYLCASSLEGLDIVETQYFGPGTRLLVL.

In this sample, this clonotype turned up many times. The genes are TRBV27 and TRBJ1-1; D not resolved. Per the germline V gene, CDR1 is MNHEY and CDR2 is SMNVEV (reference sequence). V was cut by 8 bases and J by 2 bases, with 12 bases left in between. The CDR3 has 13 amino acids. CDR3 region: CASGGRVNTEAFF. As DNA, the CDR3 is TGTGCCAGCGGCGGTAGGGTAAACACTGAAGCTTTCTTT.

The rearrangement uses TRBV20-1 and TRBJ1-2; maybe TRBD1 (6 bases). Per the germline V gene, CDR1 is DFQATT and CDR2 is SNEGSKA (reference sequence). V gave up 1 base and J gave up 8 bases, with 17 bases separating them. The CDR3 contains 14 residues. The CDR3 nucleotides are TGCAGTGCTAGAGGCTTCCAGGGGATTCTCGGCTACACCTTC. Amino acids: CSARGFQGILGYTF.

This clonotype has at least ten counts. The V gene is TRBV2, the J gene TRBJ2-3; D uncertain. The CDR3 length is 12 residues. V lost 6 bases, J lost 1 base, and 5 bases lay in between. Germline values: CDR1 SNHLY, CDR2 FYNNEI. The CDR3 protein is CASRVGTDTQYF. As DNA, the CDR3 is TGTGCCAGCAGGGTCGGCACAGATACGCAGTATTTT.

This clonotype was counted many times. V is TRBV5-1 and J is TRBJ1-1; no firm D call. From germline, CDR1 is SGHRS and CDR2 YFSETQ. The CDR3 extends over 14 amino acids. Trimming removed 2 bases at V and 4 bases at J, with 12 bases between. CDR3 protein: CASSFGEVGTEAFF. Here the CDR3 DNA reads TGCGCCAGCAGCTTCGGGGAGGTGGGCACTGAAGCTTTCTTT.

In its sample, this clonotype was seen many times. CDR3 protein: CASSLWGTGENIQYF. CDR3 DNA sequence: TGTGCCAGCAGCTTGTGGGGGACAGGGGAAAACATTCAGTACTTC. The chain carries TRBV5-6 and TRBJ2-4; 10 nucleotides match TRBD1. V gave up 1 base and J gave up 5 bases; unmatched junction bases: 3. CDR3 length: 15 residues. CDR1 is SGHDT, CDR2 YYEEEE, per germline.

This clonotype counts as medium-sized (0.01 to 0.1%). The chain couples TRBV7-6 to TRBJ2-1, with unresolved D. The germline CDR1 and CDR2 sequences are SGHVS and FNYEAQ. The CDR3 spans 16 residues. The V end lost 5 bases, the J end lost 8 bases, and 22 bases lay between the germline ends. The DNA of the CDR3 is TGTGCCAGCAGCCCTTCCTCCCGTGGACGGAGTTATGAGCAGTTCTTC. It encodes CASSPSSRGRSYEQFF.

This clonotype has at least ten counts. The V gene is TRBV20-1, the J gene TRBJ2-1; 8 bases align to TRBD2. Germline CDR1 and CDR2: DFQATT and SNEGSKA (reference sequence). V was clipped by 6 bases and J by 6 bases; unmatched bases: 7. This CDR3 is 13 amino acids long. CDR3 DNA: TGCAGTGCCCCGACTAGCGTTGGCAATGAGCAGTTCTTC. Its protein is CSAPTSVGNEQFF.

The chain employs TRBV4-2 and TRBJ2-3; a possible D gene is TRBD2 (6 bases). The CDR3 loop spans 16 amino acids. Per the germline V gene, CDR1 is LGHNA and CDR2 is YNFKEQ. V lost 5 bases and J lost 2, with 17 bases in between. CDR3 amino acids: CASSTDGTSSTDTQYF. CDR3 sequence (DNA): TGTGCCAGCAGCACCGACGGGACTTCGTCCACAGATACGCAGTATTTT.

In this sample, this clonotype turned up many times. The chain has TRBV12-3 or TRBV12-4 and TRBJ1-5; 9 bases are a match to TRBD1. Losses at the gene ends were 3 bases for V and 4 bases for J; bases not matched to a gene: 1. The CDR3 spans 14 residues. DNA for the CDR3: TGTGCCAGCAGTTTCGGGACAGGGAATCAGCCCCAGCATTTT. Translation: CASSFGTGNQPQHF.

This clonotype has at least ten counts. V is TRBV20-1 and J is TRBJ1-1, with D perhaps TRBD1 (5 bases). Germline CDR1 DFQATT, CDR2 SNEGSKA (reference sequence). This CDR3 contains 15 residues. Trimming took 5 bases from V and 1 from J, leaving 17 bases between them. The CDR3 region has the DNA TGCAGTGCTGTCTCCTTCATACAGGCGAACACTGAAGCTTTCTTT. Its protein is CSAVSFIQANTEAFF.

There are many counts of this clonotype. The rearrangement uses TRBV20-1 and TRBJ1-6; D gene uncertain. V dropped 5 bases and J dropped 10 bases, with 15 bases sitting between them. Germline lookup yields CDR1 DFQATT and CDR2 SNEGSKA (reference sequence). The CDR3 length is 13 residues. CDR3: CSALAGVQSPLHF. Written as DNA, the CDR3 is TGCAGTGCTTTGGCAGGAGTTCAGTCACCCCTCCACTTT.

This chain joins TRBV6-6 and TRBJ2-5; D remains ambiguous. Trimming took off 5 bases at V and 3 bases at J, with 10 bases between the two ends. This CDR3 has 13 amino acids. CDR1 MNHNY and CDR2 SVGAGI come from the germline V gene (reference sequence). CDR3 residues: CASSPTIEETQYF. The DNA of the CDR3 is TGTGCCAGCAGTCCTACCATCGAAGAGACCCAGTACTTC.

By its share, this clonotype is large. V and J are TRBV27 and TRBJ1-2; 9 nucleotides line up with TRBD1. Per the germline V gene, CDR1 is MNHEY and CDR2 is SMNVEV (reference sequence). With V trimmed by 8 bases and J by 2 bases, 6 bases remained unmatched. The CDR3 loop spans 14 amino acids. CDR3 in amino acids: CASGGGQGNYGYTF. The CDR3 bases are TGTGCCAGCGGGGGGGGACAGGGCAACTATGGCTACACCTTC.

This clonotype is medium-sized in the sample. The J gene is TRBJ1-5, the V gene TRBV19, with TRBD1 as a possible D gene (5 bases). The CDR3 runs 14 residues. V shed 5 bases and J shed 2 bases, with 10 bases lying between them. Per the germline V gene, CDR1 is LNHDA and CDR2 is SQIVND (reference sequence). The CDR3 region has the DNA TGTGCCAGTAGTCAGGGTTTGGGCAATCAGCCCCAGCATTTT. Protein product: CASSQGLGNQPQHF.

This clonotype was recorded at least ten times. The V call is TRBV3-1, the J call TRBJ1-2; maybe TRBD1 (5 bases). This CDR3 region has 14 residues. Germline CDR1 reads LGHDT; CDR2 reads YNNKEL (reference sequence). With 1 base removed from V and 9 bases from J, the gap between germline ends came to 15 bases. The CDR3 spells CASSQGTNLRRYTF. The CDR3 DNA reads as TGTGCCAGCAGCCAAGGGACAAACCTCCGCCGCTACACCTTC.

This clonotype is medium-sized within its sample. V gene TRBV28 combines with J gene TRBJ1-1; D might be TRBD1 (5 bases). Per germline, CDR1 MDHEN and CDR2 SYDVKM. The CDR3 length is 16 residues. V was clipped by 6 bases and J by 1 base, with 18 bases between them. CDR3 in DNA: TGTGCCAGCAGCCCCGGGACCCACCCTGCGAACACTGAAGCTTTCTTT. Protein product: CASSPGTHPANTEAFF.